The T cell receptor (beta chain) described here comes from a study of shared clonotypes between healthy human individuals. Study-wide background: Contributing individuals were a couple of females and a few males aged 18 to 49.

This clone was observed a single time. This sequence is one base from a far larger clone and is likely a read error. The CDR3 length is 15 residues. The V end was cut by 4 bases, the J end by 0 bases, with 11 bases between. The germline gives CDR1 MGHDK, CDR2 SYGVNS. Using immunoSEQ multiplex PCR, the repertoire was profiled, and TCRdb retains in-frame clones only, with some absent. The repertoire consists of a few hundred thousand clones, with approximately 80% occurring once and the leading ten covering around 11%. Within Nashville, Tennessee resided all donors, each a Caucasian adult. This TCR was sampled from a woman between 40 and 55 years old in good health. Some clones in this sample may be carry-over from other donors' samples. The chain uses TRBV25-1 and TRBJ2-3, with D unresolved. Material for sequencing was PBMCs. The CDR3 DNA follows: TGTGCCAGCAGTGCAATCACTACTAGCACAGATACGCAGTATTTT. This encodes CASSAITTSTDTQYF.